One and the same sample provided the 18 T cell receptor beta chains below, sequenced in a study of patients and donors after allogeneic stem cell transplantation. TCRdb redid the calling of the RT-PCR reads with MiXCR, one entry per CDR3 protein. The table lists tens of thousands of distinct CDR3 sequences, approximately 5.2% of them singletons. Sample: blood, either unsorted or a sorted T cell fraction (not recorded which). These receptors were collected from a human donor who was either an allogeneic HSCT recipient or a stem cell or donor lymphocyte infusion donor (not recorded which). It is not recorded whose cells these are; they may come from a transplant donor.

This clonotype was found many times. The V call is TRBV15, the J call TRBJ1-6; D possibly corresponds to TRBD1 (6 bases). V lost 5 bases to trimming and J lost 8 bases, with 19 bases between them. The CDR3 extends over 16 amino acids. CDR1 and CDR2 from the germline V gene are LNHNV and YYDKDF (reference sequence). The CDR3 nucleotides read TGTGCCACCAGCGACCCAGGGGATTTCGACCATTCACCCCTCCACTTT. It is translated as CATSDPGDFDHSPLHF.

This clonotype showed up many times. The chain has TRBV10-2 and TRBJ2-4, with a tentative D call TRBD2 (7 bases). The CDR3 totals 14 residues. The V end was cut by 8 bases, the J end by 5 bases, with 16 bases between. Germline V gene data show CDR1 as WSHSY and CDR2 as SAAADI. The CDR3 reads CASSLGGGENIQYF. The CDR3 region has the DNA TGCGCCAGCTCCTTAGGGGGGGGGGAAAACATTCAGTACTTC.

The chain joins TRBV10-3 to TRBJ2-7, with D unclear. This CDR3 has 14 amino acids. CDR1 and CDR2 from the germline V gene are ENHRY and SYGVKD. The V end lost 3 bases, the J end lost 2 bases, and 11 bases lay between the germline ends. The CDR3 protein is CAISEDARAYEQYF. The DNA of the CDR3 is TGTGCCATCAGTGAAGATGCCCGAGCCTACGAGCAGTACTTC.

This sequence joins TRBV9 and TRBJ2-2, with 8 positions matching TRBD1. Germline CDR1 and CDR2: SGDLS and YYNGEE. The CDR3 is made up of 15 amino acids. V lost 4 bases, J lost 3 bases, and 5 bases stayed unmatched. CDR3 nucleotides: TGTGCCAGCAGCCCCCAGGGGGCGCACACCGGGGAGCTGTTTTTT. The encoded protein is CASSPQGAHTGELFF.

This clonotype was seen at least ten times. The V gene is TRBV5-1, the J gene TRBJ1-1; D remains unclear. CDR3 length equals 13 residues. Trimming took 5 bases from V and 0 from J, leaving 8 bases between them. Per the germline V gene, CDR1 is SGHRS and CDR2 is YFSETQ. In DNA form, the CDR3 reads TGCGCCAGCAGTCCTAGATTGAACACTGAAGCTTTCTTT. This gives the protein CASSPRLNTEAFF.

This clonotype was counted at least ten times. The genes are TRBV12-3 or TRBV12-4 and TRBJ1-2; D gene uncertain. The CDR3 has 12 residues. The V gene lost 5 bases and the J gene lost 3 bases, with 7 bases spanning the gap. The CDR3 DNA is TGTGCCAGCAGTCCTTTTCACTATGGCTACACCTTC. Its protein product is CASSPFHYGYTF.

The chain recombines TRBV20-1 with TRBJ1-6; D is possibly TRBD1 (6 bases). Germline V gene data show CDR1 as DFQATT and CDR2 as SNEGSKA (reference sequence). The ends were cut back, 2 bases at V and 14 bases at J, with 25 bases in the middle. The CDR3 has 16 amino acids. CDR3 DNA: TGCAGTGCTAGAAGTCGGGAGGGGCAAGGGGGTAGATCCCTCCACTTT. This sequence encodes CSARSREGQGGRSLHF.

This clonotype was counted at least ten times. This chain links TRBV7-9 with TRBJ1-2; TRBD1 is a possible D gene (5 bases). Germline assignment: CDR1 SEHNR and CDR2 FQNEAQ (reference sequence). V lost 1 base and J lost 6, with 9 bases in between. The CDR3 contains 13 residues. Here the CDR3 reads CASSLGQGHGYTF. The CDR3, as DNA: TGTGCCAGCAGCTTAGGGCAGGGCCATGGCTACACCTTC.

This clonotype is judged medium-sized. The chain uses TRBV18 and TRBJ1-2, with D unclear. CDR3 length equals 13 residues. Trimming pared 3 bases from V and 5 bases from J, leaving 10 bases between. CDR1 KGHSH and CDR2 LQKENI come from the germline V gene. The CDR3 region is CASSPQDAYGYTF. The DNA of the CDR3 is TGTGCCAGCTCACCCCAGGACGCGTATGGCTACACCTTC.

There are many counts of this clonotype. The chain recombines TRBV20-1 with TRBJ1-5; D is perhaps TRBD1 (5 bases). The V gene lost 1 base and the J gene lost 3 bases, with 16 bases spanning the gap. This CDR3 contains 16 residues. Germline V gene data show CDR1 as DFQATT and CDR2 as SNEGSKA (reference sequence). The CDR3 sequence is CSARVRGDGFNQPQHF. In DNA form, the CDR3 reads TGCAGTGCTAGAGTGAGGGGTGATGGTTTCAATCAGCCCCAGCATTTT.

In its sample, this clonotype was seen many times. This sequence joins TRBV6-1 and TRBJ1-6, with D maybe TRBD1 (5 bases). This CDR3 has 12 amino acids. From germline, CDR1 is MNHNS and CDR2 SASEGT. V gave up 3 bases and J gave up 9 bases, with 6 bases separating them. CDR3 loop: CASSDRVSPLHF. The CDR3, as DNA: TGTGCCAGCAGTGACAGGGTTTCACCCCTCCACTTT.

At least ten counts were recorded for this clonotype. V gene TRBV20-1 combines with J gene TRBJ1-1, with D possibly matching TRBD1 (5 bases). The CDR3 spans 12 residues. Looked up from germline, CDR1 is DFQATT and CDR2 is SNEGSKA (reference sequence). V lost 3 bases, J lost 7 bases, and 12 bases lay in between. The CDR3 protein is CSASPTGVEAFF. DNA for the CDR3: TGCAGTGCTAGCCCCACAGGAGTTGAAGCTTTCTTT.

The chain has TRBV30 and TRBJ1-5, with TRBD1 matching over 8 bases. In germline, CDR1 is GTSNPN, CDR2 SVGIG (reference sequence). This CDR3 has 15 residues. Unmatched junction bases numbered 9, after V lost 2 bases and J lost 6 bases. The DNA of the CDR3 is TGTGCCTGGAGTCTAGGACAGGGACTCGGTCAGCCCCAGCATTTT. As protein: CAWSLGQGLGQPQHF.

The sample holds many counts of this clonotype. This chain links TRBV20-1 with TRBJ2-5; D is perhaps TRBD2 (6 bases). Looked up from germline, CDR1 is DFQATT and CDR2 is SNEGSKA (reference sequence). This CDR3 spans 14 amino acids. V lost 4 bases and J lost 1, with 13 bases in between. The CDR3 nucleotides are TGCAGTGCTAAGTTCGGCGGGACCCAAGAGACCCAGTACTTC. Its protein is CSAKFGGTQETQYF.

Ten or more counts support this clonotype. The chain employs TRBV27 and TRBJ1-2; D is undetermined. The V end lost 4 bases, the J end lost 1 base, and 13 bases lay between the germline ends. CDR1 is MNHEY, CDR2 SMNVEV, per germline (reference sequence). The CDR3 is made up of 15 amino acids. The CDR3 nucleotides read TGTGCCAGCAGTTCATCTGGACGGAATAACTATGGCTACACCTTC. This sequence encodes CASSSSGRNNYGYTF.

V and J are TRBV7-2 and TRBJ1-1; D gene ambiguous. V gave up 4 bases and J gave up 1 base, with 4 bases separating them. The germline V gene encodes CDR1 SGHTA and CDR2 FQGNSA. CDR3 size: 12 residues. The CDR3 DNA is TGTGCCAGCAGCTCGGAGAACACTGAAGCTTTCTTT. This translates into CASSSENTEAFF.

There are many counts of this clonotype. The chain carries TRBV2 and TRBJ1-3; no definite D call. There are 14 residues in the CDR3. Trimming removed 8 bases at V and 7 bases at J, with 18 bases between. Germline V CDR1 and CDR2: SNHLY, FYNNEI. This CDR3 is CASSDGTWTNTIYF. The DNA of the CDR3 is TGTGCCAGCTCGGACGGAACTTGGACGAACACCATATATTTT.

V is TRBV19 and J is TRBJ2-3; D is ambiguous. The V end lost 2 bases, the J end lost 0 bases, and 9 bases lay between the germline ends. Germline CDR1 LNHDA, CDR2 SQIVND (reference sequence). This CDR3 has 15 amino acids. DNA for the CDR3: TGTGCCAGTAGTATATCAGTAACTAGCACAGATACGCAGTATTTT. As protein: CASSISVTSTDTQYF.